Each of the 18 T cell receptor beta chains below was sequenced from the same sample in a study of tumor and adjacent non-tumor tissue in lung cancer. RNA was extracted from bulk tissue without any cell sorting. TCRbeta libraries were built with three rounds of nested PCR, modified from ARM-PCR. TCRdb independently ran MiXCR on the multiplex PCR reads; one entry per CDR3 protein. In the table there are some 71,000 distinct CDR3 sequences, 55% to 75% of which are singletons. The sequencing input was lung tumor tissue. Receptor source: a woman aged 40 to 49 with non-small cell lung cancer.

Worth noting for this clonotype: The germline gene is not matched at one end of the junction; a read error may be the cause. This chain connects TRBV14 to TRBJ2-5; the D is unclear. The CDR3 consists of 13 residues. CDR1 and CDR2 (germline): SGHDN, FVKESK. The CDR3 coding sequence is TGTGCCAGCAACCAGACGGTCCAAGAGGCCCAGTACTTC. The encoded protein is CASNQTVQEAQYF.

Worth noting for this clonotype: Since the CDR3 does not end with the conserved phenylalanine or tryptophan, this likely comes from a read error. The DNA is left out, because the CDR3 cannot be placed on it with certainty; the CDR3 is given as TCRdb lists it. The chain uses TRBV4-1 and TRBJ1-4; no DNA check was done on the table's D call, TRBD1. The CDR3 adds up to 14 amino acids, both ends counted. CDR1 MGHRA and CDR2 YSYEKL come from the germline V gene. CDR3: CASSQPLGQGDLFL.

This clonotype was seen once. The V and J genes are TRBV6-5 and TRBJ1-2; D call uncertain. Trimming removed 9 bases from V and 3 bases from J, with 14 bases in between. CDR3 length: 13 residues. From germline, CDR1 is MNHEY and CDR2 SVGAGI. CDR3 nucleotides: TGTGCCAGTAGTGCGGGTCAGGACTATGGCTACACCTTC. It specifies CASSAGQDYGYTF.

This clonotype was detected only once. A read error may explain this, as a much larger clone is one base away. The V and J genes are TRBV7-9 and TRBJ2-2, with a tentative D call TRBD2 (5 bases). This CDR3 region has 16 residues. Germline V gene lookup returns CDR1 SEHNR and CDR2 FQNEAQ (reference sequence). CDR3 protein: CVSSLAQASNTGELFF. CDR3 nucleotide sequence: TGTGTCAGCAGCTTAGCGCAGGCCAGTAACACCGGGGAGCTGTTTTTT.

Comments on this clonotype: One end of the junction does not line up with germline, which may come from a read error. V is TRBV12-3 or TRBV12-4 and J is TRBJ2-7, with a weak D call TRBD1 (6 bases). This CDR3 is 14 amino acids long. The CDR3 here is CACRKTGQVYEQYF. For the CDR3, the DNA is TGTGCCTGCAGGAAGACAGGACAAGTCTATGAGCAGTACTTC.

This clonotype has just a few counts. V gene TRBV12-3 or TRBV12-4 combines with J gene TRBJ2-1, with 7 nucleotides matching TRBD2. Unmatched junction bases numbered 7, after V lost 5 bases and J lost 3 bases. This CDR3 has 15 amino acids. CDR3 nucleotide sequence: TGTGCCAGCAGTGCGACTAGCCGAAACTACAATGAGCAGTTCTTC. Translation: CASSATSRNYNEQFF.

This clonotype was observed once. An end of the junction does not agree with germline; a read error may underlie this. The chain carries TRBV4-1 and TRBJ1-2; possible D gene TRBD1, 5 bases. Germline lookup yields CDR1 MGHRA and CDR2 YSYEKL. The CDR3 extends over 14 amino acids. This CDR3 reads CASRQVQGDHGYTF. The CDR3 bases are TGTGCCAGCAGACAAGTGCAGGGTGACCATGGCTACACCTTC.

CDR3 DNA: TGTGCCAGCAAAGGCTTGAAGGACCACACCGGGGAGCTGTTTTTT. Translation gives CASKGLKDHTGELFF. The chain recombines TRBV4-2 with TRBJ2-2; D gene uncertain. Per germline, CDR1 LGHNA and CDR2 YNFKEQ. V was shortened by 7 bases and J by 3 bases, with 15 bases between the two germline ends. CDR3 length equals 15 residues.

Notes on this clonotype: An end of the junction differs from the germline gene, which may be a read error. This sequence joins TRBV11-2 and TRBJ2-5; the D gene is possibly TRBD2 (5 bases). The CDR3 runs 15 residues. The V gene's germline CDR1 is SGHAT and CDR2 FQNNGV. CDR3 sequence reads: CASSLFIGIQETQYF. For the CDR3, the DNA is TGTGCCAGCAGCTTATTCATCGGGATCCAAGAGACCCAGTACTTT. The variable domain in full, with the rest retrieved from reference TRBV11-2 and TRBJ2-5, is EAGVAQSPRYKIIEKRQSVAFWCNPISGHATLYWYQQILGQGPKLLIQFQNNGVVDDSQLPKDRFSAERLKGVDSTLKIQPAKLEDSAVYLCASSLFIGIQETQYFGPGTRLLVL.

A remark on this clonotype: This could be a read error, since a much larger clone is one nucleotide away. V and J are TRBV20-1 and TRBJ2-3; 8 nucleotides agree with TRBD1. The length of the CDR3 is 15 residues. CDR1 DFQATT and CDR2 SNEGSKA come from the germline V gene (reference sequence). CDR3 sequence (DNA): TGCAGTGCTAGAGGGCAGGGGGCCCTCACAAATACGCAGTATTTT. It translates to CSARGQGALTNTQYF.

Remarks on this clonotype: At one of its ends the junction is not consistent with the germline gene, which may arise from a read error. This chain links TRBV11-2 with TRBJ2-5, with D tentatively TRBD1 or TRBD2 (5 bases each). Germline values: CDR1 SGHAT, CDR2 FQNNGV. The CDR3 contains 15 residues. The DNA of the CDR3 is TGTGCCAGCAGTCTATCAACCGGGGTAGGGGAGATCCAGTACTTC. It is translated as CASSLSTGVGEIQYF.

In regard to this clonotype: Mismatch with germline at one junction end may stem from a read error. This CDR3 reads CPSSDSISTGTVQETQYF. In nucleotides, the CDR3 is TGTCCCAGCAGCGATAGCATATCCACCGGGACAGTTCAAGAGACCCAGTACTTC. V gene TRBV11-2 combines with J gene TRBJ2-5, with 7 bases matching TRBD1. The CDR3 consists of 18 residues. From germline, CDR1 is SGHAT and CDR2 FQNNGV.

Details on this clonotype: This may be a read error: a much more frequent sequence differs by one nucleotide. The V gene is TRBV20-1, the J gene TRBJ1-1; 9 bases line up with TRBD1. The CDR3 totals 13 residues. The germline CDR1 and CDR2 sequences are DFQATT and SNEGSKA (reference sequence). CDR3 DNA sequence: TGCAGTGCTAGAGGGACAGGGGAGACTGAAGCTTTATTT. Protein product: CSARGTGETEALF.

In the case of this clonotype: Just one base apart from a much larger clone, this may be a read error. The J gene is TRBJ2-1, the V gene TRBV5-4; 9 positions agree with TRBD2. The CDR3 covers 15 residues. Germline CDR1 is SGHNT and CDR2 is YYREEE (reference sequence). The V gene end was trimmed by 6 bases and the J gene end by 7 bases; junction bases not matched to a gene: 11. The CDR3 sequence: CASTEGGRALNEQFF. The CDR3 nucleotides read TGTGCCAGCACCGAGGGCGGGAGGGCCTTAAATGAGCAGTTCTTC.

Details on this clonotype: A much larger clone differs from this one at a single base, so this may be a read error. CDR3 region: CSARFPRPSSYNEQFF. The DNA of the CDR3 is TGCAGTGCTAGGTTTCCCCGACCGAGCTCCTACAATGAGCAGTTCTTC. The chain is built from TRBV20-1 and TRBJ2-1; D is undetermined. This CDR3 has 16 amino acids. The germline CDR1 and CDR2 sequences are DFQATT and SNEGSKA (reference sequence). V dropped 3 bases and J dropped 0 bases, with 15 bases sitting between them.

Of note for this clonotype: In this CDR3 the conserved last residue, phenylalanine or tryptophan, is missing, so a read error is likely. V usage is TRBV6-2 or TRBV6-3 and J usage is TRBJ2-3; 13 nucleotides align to TRBD2. CDR1 and CDR2 from the germline V gene are MNHEY and SVGEGT. This CDR3 has 16 residues. Here the CDR3 reads CASRVGTSGKTDTQYI. The CDR3 DNA sequence: TGCGCTAGCAGGGTAGGGACTAGCGGGAAAACAGATACGCAGTATATT.

About this clonotype itself: A junction end diverges from the germline sequence, so it may reflect a read error. The chain links TRBV7-8 to TRBJ2-7; 9 nucleotides line up with TRBD1. CDR3 length: 17 amino acids. From germline, CDR1 is SGHVS and CDR2 FQNEAQ. CDR3 in amino acids: CATSFRTGERNSYEQYF. CDR3 nucleotide sequence: TGTGCCACCAGCTTCAGGACAGGGGAAAGGAACTCCTACGAGCAGTACTTC.

About this clonotype: In this CDR3 the conserved last residue, phenylalanine or tryptophan, is missing, so a read error is likely. The rearrangement joins TRBV11-3 to TRBJ2-5, with D unclear. Looked up from germline, CDR1 is SGHNT and CDR2 is YENEEA. This CDR3 contains 15 residues. CDR3 loop: CASSLILGRQEAQYL. Written as DNA, the CDR3 is TGTGCCAGCAGTTTAATATTAGGGCGTCAAGAGGCCCAGTACCTC.